The source of this TCR beta chain is a study of blood T cell repertoires in COVID-19. Study at large: Nucleic acid was either cDNA or gDNA, and it came from T cells, B-cell-depleted T cells, or PBMCs.

As originally analysed: Estimation of nucleated cell counts relied on the amplification of reference gene primers. Only in-frame clones appear in the TCRdb table, and some are missing; sequencing was by immunoSEQ multiplex PCR. The V and J calls and the clone size are those of that table, but D and trimming were determined from the DNA. The sample has just under 80,000 clones, about 90% seen once. The sequencing input was peripheral blood. This TCR came from a human donor in a cohort sampled during active COVID-19.

CDR3 sequence: CATSDLPGTSTDTQYF. The CDR3 DNA sequence: TGTGCCACCAGTGATTTGCCCGGGACTAGCACAGATACGCAGTATTTT. The gene calls are TRBV24-1 and TRBJ2-3; tentative D call: TRBD2 (6 bases). Germline assignment: CDR1 KGHDR and CDR2 SFDVKD. The V and J ends lost 0 bases and 0 bases respectively, with 9 bases between them. The CDR3 spans 16 residues.